The rows below give T cell receptor beta chains drawn from one sample of a study of human T cells and chemical hapten exposure. TCRdb itself ran the RACE reads through MiXCR, one entry per CDR3 protein. The profile shows 56,000 or so distinct CDR3 sequences, about 9.6% of them singletons. This specimen was whole blood, taken in connection with sensitization to the hapten diphenylcyclopropenone (DPC). All receptors derive from a woman in her 30s with alopecia areata. Some clones in this sample may be carry-over from other donors' samples. Each CDR3 is given with its conserved first and last residue. The D gene is left open where the match is weak. The size of a clone is reported for some rows only, either as once, few or many, or as a class for expanded clones.

j_call | clone_size | v_call | d_call | cdr3_aa | cdr3_nt
TRBJ2-7 | few | TRBV5-1 | TRBD1 | CASSLVAGTGDKEQYF | TGCGCCAGCAGCTTGGTTGCCGGGACAGGGGACAAAGAGCAGTACTTC
TRBJ2-5 | . | TRBV5-4 | TRBD1 | CASSLVGTEETQYF | TGTGCCAGCAGCTTGGTTGGGACAGAAGAGACCCAGTACTTC
TRBJ1-1 | few | TRBV29-1 | TRBD1 | CSVEQVFPGGTEAFF | TGCAGCGTTGAACAGGTTTTTCCAGGGGGTACTGAAGCTTTCTTT
TRBJ1-2 | many | TRBV28 | . | CASSRTANYGYTF | TGTGCCAGCAGTAGGACAGCTAACTATGGCTACACCTTC
TRBJ1-5 | few | TRBV27 | . | CATYTIQSQHF | TGTGCCACCTATACCATTCAGTCCCAGCATTTT
TRBJ2-3 | . | TRBV3-1 | . | CASSPGVAARTDTLYF | TGTGCCAGCAGCCCAGGAGTAGCCGCGAGAACAGATACGCTGTATTTT
TRBJ1-2 | few | TRBV3-1 | . | CASSRGSYGYTF | TGTGCCAGCAGCCGCGGCAGCTATGGCTACACCTTC
TRBJ2-3 | . | TRBV15 | TRBD2 | CATSRRRGGTDTQYF | TGTGCCACCAGCAGACGGCGGGGGGGCACAGATACGCAGTATTTT
TRBJ1-2 | many | TRBV5-1 | . | CASSLGGSRGYTF | TGCGCCAGCAGCTTGGGAGGGTCGAGGGGCTACACCTTC
TRBJ2-3 | few | TRBV10-3 | . | CAAKGAGDTQYF | TGTGCCGCCAAGGGAGCGGGAGATACGCAGTATTTT
TRBJ2-3 | many | TRBV7-2 | . | CASSSYTDTQYF | TGTGCCAGCAGCTCGTACACAGATACGCAGTATTTT
TRBJ2-3 | many | TRBV20-1 | . | CSAGVTSSTDTQYF | TGCAGCGCCGGGGTCACCTCTAGCACAGATACGCAGTATTTT
TRBJ1-6 | few | TRBV4-2 | . | CASSPGHVNNSPLHF | TGTGCCAGCAGCCCGGGACACGTCAATAATTCACCCCTCCACTTT
TRBJ1-1 | many | TRBV25-1 | . | CASSDPGNTEAFF | TGTGCCAGCAGTGACCCGGGGAACACTGAAGCTTTCTTT
TRBJ2-1 | many | TRBV5-1 | . | CASSLTGQSSNEQFF | TGCGCCAGCAGCTTGACCGGACAAAGTTCCAATGAGCAGTTCTTC
TRBJ2-3 | few | TRBV10-3 | TRBD2 | CAIRHGTSGGTDTQYF | TGTGCCATCAGACACGGGACTAGCGGGGGCACAGATACGCAGTATTTT